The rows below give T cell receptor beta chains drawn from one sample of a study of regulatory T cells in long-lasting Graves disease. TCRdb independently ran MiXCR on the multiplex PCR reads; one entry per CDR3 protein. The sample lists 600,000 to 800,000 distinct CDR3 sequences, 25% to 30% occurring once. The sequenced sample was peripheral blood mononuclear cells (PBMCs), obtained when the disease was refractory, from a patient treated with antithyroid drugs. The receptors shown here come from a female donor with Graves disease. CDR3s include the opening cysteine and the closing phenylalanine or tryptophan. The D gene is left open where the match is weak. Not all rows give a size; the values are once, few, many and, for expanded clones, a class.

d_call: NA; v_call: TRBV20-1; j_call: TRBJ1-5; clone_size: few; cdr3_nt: TGCAGTGCGGGGAAGGCCGGGGGCTGGCCCCAGCATTTT; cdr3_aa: CSAGKAGGWPQHF
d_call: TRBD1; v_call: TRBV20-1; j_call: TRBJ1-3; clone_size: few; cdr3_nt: TGCAGTGCTAGGGGACAGGGTAACACCATATATTTT; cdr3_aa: CSARGQGNTIYF
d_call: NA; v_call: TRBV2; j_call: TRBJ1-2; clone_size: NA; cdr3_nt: TGTGCCAGCATAGGAATGCTTGAGGGCTACACCTTC; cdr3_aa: CASIGMLEGYTF
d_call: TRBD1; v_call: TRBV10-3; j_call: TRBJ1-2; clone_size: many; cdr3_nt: TGTGCCATCAGGGGGACAGGGGGCGTCTATGGCTACACCTTC; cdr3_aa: CAIRGTGGVYGYTF
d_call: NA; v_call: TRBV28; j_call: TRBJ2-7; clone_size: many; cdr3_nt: TGTGCCAGCAGTCCACTAGGGACGGCTCGCTACGAGCAGTACTTC; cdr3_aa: CASSPLGTARYEQYF
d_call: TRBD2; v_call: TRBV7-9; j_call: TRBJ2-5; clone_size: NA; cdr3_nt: TGTGCCAGCAGCTTAGCGATAAAGCGGGAGGTCGAAGAGACCCAGTACTTC; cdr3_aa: CASSLAIKREVEETQYF
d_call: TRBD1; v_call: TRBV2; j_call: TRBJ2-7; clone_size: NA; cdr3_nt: TGTGCCAGCAGTCTAGAAGACAGGGTCGGCGAGCAGTACTTC; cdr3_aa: CASSLEDRVGEQYF
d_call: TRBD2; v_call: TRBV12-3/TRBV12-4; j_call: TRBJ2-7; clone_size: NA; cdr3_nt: TGTGCCAGCAGCTCACGGACTAGCGGGAGGCCCTCCGAGCAGTACTTC; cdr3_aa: CASSSRTSGRPSEQYF
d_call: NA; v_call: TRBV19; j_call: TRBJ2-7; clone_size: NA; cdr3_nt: TGTGCCAGTAGTATGTCGGCGGGTGCGCAGTACTTC; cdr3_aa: CASSMSAGAQYF
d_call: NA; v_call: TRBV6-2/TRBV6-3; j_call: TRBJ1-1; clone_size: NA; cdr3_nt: TGTGCCAGCAGCTTCCTTACACTGGGCACTGAAGCTTTCTTT; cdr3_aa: CASSFLTLGTEAFF
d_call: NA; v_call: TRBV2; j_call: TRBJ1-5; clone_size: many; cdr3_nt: TGTGCCAGCAGTGAAGGGGCGAGGGGCAATCAGCCCCAGCATTTT; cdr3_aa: CASSEGARGNQPQHF
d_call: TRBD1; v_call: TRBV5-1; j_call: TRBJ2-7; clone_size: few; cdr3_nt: TGCGCCAGCAGCTTGGATCGGACAGGGGGGGATGGAGAGCAGTACTTC; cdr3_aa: CASSLDRTGGDGEQYF
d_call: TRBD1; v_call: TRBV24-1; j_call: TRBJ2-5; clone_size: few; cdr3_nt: TGTGCCACCAGCCCCGGGACAGGGATTCAAGAGACCCAGTACTTC; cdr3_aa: CATSPGTGIQETQYF
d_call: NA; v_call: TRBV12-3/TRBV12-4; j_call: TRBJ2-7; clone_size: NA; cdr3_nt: TGTGCCAGCACAGGACGGCCCTACGAGCAGTACTTC; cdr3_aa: CASTGRPYEQYF
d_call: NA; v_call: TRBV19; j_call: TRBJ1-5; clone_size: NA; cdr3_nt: TGTGCCAGTCAGGCCCTTCATCAGCCCCAGCATTTT; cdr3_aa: CASQALHQPQHF
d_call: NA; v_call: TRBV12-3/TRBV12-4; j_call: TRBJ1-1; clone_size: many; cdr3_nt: TGTGCCAGCAGTCCGGTCGGGGGACTCACTGAAGCTTTCTTT; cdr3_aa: CASSPVGGLTEAFF
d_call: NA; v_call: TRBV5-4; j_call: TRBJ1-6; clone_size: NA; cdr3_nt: TGTGCCAGCACCCTGACACCGAGCTCCTATAATTCACCCCTCCACTTT; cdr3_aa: CASTLTPSSYNSPLHF
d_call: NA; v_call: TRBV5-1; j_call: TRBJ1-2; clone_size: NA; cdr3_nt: TGCGCCAGCATTCCGGGGGACAATAGGGCCTATGGCTACACCTTC; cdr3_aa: CASIPGDNRAYGYTF
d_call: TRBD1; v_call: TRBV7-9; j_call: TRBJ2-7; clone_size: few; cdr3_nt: TGTGCCAGCAGCACGACAGGGGGAGCCCCCGGGACCCTTTACGAGCAGTACTTC; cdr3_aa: CASSTTGGAPGTLYEQYF
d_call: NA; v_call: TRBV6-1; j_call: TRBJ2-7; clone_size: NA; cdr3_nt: TGTGCCAGCAGTGATTATACGGACACCTTGAAGTACTTC; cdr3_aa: CASSDYTDTLKYF
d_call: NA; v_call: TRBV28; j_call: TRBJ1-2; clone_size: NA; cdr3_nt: TGTGCCACCTGGGCCCTCAGGGATGGCTACACCTTC; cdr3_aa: CATWALRDGYTF
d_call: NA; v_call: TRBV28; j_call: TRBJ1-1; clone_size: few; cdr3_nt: TGTGCCAGCAGCCCACTGGCCGAAGCTTTCTTT; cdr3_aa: CASSPLAEAFF
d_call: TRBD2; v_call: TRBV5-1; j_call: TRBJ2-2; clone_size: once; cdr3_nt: TGCGCCAGCAGCCGGCTACTAGCGGGAGACTTACGGCAATCCGGGGAGCTGTTTTTT; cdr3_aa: CASSRLLAGDLRQSGELFF
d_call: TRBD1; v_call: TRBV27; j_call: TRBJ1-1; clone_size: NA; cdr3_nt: TGTGCCAGCAGTCCCACCCCGGGACAGAGGGGGAACACTGAAGCTTTCTTT; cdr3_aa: CASSPTPGQRGNTEAFF
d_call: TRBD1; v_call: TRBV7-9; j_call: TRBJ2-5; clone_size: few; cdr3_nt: TGTGCCAGCAGCACAAGCGGAACCGGGACAGGGGGCCAAGAGACCCAGTACTTC; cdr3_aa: CASSTSGTGTGGQETQYF
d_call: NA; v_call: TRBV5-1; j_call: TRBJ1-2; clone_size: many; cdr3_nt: TGCGCCAGCAGCTCCACGGGAGGGGAGGTCCTTGGCTACACCTTC; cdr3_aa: CASSSTGGEVLGYTF
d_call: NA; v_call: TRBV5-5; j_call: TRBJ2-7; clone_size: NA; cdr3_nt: TGTGCCAGCAGCTTGGCTTCATCCGAGCAGTACTTC; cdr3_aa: CASSLASSEQYF
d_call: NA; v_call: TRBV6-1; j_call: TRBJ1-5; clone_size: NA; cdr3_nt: TGTGCCAGCGCACCCGGGGGGGGGCAGCCCCAGCATTTT; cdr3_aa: CASAPGGGQPQHF
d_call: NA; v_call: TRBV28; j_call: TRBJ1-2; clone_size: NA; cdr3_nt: TGTGCCAGCAGCCAAGATTTCCGGGGGAACGGCGGCTACACCTTC; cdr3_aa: CASSQDFRGNGGYTF
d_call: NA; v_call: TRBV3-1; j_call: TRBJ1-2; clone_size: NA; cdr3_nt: TGTGCCAGCAGCCACCCTACCCCCAGGAGACCTAACTATGGCTACACCTTC; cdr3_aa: CASSHPTPRRPNYGYTF
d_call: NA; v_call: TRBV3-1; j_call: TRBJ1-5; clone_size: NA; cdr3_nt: TGTGCCAGCAGCCAAGCTTATAGCAATCAGCCCCAGCATTTT; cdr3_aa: CASSQAYSNQPQHF
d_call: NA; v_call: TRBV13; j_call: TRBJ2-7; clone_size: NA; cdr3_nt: TGTGCCAGCAGCTTAAGGGGCGGGACCGACTACGAGCAGTACTTC; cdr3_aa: CASSLRGGTDYEQYF
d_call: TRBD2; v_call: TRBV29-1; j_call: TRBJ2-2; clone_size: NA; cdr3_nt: TGCAGCGTGGGTGGACTAGCGGGAGTTGGCGGGGAGCTGTTTTTT; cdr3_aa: CSVGGLAGVGGELFF
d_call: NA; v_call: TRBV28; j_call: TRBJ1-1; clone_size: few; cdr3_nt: TGTGCCAGCAGTTTCTGGTCCGGCGAAGACACTGAAGCTTTCTTT; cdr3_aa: CASSFWSGEDTEAFF
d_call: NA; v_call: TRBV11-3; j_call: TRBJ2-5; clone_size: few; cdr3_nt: TGTGCCACCCGGGACTCCAGACGGAAAGAGACCCAGTACTTC; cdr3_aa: CATRDSRRKETQYF
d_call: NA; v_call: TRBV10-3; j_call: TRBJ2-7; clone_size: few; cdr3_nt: TGTGCCATCAGTGAGTCGACATGGGCGGGGCCCAGGCGCTACGAGCAGTACTTC; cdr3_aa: CAISESTWAGPRRYEQYF
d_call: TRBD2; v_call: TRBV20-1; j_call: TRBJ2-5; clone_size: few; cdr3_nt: TGCAGTGCTAGAGATTGGGCTAGCGGGAGGGGTGGACAAGAGACCCAGTACTTC; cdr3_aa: CSARDWASGRGGQETQYF
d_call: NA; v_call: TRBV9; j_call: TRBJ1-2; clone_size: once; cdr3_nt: TGTGCCAGCAGCGTTTCTGGGAGGGATCGTGGAGGCTACACCTTC; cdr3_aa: CASSVSGRDRGGYTF
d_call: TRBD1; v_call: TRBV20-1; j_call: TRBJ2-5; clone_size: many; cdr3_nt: TGCAGTGCCCAGGACAGGGGGCGTAGGGAGACCCAGTACTTC; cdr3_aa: CSAQDRGRRETQYF
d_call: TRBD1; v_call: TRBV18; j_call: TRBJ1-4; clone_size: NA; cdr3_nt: TGTGCCAGCTCACCACGTCGACAGGGGGGTGAAAAACTGTTTTTT; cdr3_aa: CASSPRRQGGEKLFF
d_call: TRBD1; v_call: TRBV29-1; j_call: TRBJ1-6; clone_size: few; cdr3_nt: TGCAGCGTGCGGGACAGGAGGAATTCACCCCTCCACTTT; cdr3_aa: CSVRDRRNSPLHF
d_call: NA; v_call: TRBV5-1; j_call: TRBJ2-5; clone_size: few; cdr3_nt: TGCGCCAGCAGCCATCGCGGGACTGGGGAGACCCAGTACTTC; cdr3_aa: CASSHRGTGETQYF
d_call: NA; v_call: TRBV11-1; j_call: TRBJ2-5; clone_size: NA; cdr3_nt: TGTGCCAGCAGCCTTTCCGGAGGTATCCAAGAGACCCAGTACTTC; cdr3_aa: CASSLSGGIQETQYF
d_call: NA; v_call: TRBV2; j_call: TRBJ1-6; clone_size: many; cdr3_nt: TGTGCCAGCAGGGACAGCCCTAATTCACCCCTCCACTTT; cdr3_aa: CASRDSPNSPLHF
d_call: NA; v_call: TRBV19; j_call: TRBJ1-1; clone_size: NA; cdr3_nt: TGTGCCAGTAGTATTTATCGGGGGAGGAACGCTGAAGCTTTCTTT; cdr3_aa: CASSIYRGRNAEAFF
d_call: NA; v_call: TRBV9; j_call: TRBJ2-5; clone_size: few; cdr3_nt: TGTGCCAGCAGCGTAGTCTTGGGGGAGACCCAGTACTTC; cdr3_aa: CASSVVLGETQYF
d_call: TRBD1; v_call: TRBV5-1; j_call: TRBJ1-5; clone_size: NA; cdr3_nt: TGCGCCAGCAGCTTGGGGCCCCGGACAGGTAACAATCAGCCCCAGCATTTT; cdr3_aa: CASSLGPRTGNNQPQHF
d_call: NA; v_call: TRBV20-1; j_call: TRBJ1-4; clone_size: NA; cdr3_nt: TGCAGTGCTAGATGGAGCGGGTGGGGAGAAAGACTGTTTTTT; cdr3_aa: CSARWSGWGERLFF
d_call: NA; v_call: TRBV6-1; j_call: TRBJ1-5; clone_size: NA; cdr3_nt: TGTGCCAGCAGCTCAACGGGCAGCAGCAATCAGCCCCAGCATTTT; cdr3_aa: CASSSTGSSNQPQHF
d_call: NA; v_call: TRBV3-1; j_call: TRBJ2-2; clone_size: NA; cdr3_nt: TGTGCCAGCAGCCAGGCGAATGGAGCCGGGGAGCTGTTTTTT; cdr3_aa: CASSQANGAGELFF
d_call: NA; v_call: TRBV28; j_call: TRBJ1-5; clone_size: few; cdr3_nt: TGTGCCAGCAGTCGCTTGGGTCAGGTAAATCAGCCCCAGCATTTT; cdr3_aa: CASSRLGQVNQPQHF
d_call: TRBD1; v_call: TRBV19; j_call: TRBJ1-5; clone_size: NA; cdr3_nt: TGTGCCAGTAAAATGACAGGGGTCGGGAAGCCCCAGCATTTT; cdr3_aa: CASKMTGVGKPQHF
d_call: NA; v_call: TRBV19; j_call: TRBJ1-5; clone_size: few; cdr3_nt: TGTGCCAGTAGTATGGCCAGGTTCAATCAGCCCCAGCATTTT; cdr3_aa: CASSMARFNQPQHF
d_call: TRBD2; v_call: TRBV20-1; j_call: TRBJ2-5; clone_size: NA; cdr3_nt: TGCAGTGCTAGACCACTAGCGGGAACAGAGACCCAGTACTTC; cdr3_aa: CSARPLAGTETQYF